This TCR beta chain stems from a study of T cells after yellow fever vaccination. Study-wide findings and caveats: Among primary-vaccination clones, most reappeared after the booster, at almost 98% for CD4 and 85% to 90% for CD8. The secondary response peaked faster, at day 5 versus 15, but was weaker.

In the case of this clonotype: Antigen specificity is unknown.

The CDR3 loop spans 12 amino acids. Trimming left V 2 bases short and J 9 bases short, with 5 bases between. 5'RACE template switching added a universal primer site and UMIs to TCR cDNA. MiXCR, run by TCRdb on the 5' RACE reads, gives a single entry per CDR3 protein. The table includes some 400,000 distinct CDR3 sequences, about 19% detected once. Here the sequenced sample was PBMCs, taken before the yellow fever booster vaccination. The chain joins TRBV12-3 or TRBV12-4 to TRBJ1-6; no firm D call. This TCR came from a man aged 18 to 30 who received the YFV17D yellow fever vaccine. The CDR3 DNA reads as TGTGCCAGCAGTTTAAAGGGTTCACCCCTCCACTTT. It translates to CASSLKGSPLHF.